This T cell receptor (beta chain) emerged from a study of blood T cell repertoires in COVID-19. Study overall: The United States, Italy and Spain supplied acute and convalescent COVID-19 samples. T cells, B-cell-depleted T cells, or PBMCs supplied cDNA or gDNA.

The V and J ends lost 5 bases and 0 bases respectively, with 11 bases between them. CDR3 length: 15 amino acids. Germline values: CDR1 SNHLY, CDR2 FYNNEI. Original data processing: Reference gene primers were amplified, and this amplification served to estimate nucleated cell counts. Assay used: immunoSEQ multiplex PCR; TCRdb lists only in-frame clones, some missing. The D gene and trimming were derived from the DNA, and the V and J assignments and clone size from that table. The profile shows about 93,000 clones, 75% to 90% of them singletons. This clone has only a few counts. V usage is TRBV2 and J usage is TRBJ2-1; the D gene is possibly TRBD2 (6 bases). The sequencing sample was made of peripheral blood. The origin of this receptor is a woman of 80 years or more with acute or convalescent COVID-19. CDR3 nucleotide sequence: TGTGCCAGCAGTTCCCGGGGGAACTCCTACAATGAGCAGTTCTTC. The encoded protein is CASSSRGNSYNEQFF.